This TCR beta chain was captured in a study of Ad26.COV2.S vaccination and SARS-CoV-2 variants. Germline CDR1 is SGHAT and CDR2 is FQNNGV. The CDR3 runs to 14 residues. V lost 5 bases, J lost 7 bases, and 15 bases lay in between. The treatment is: some 19 received Ad26.COV2.S at low or high dose, single or two shots; roughly five received placebo; per-sample allocation not given. Repertoires come from day 63 after the first vaccine or placebo injection. This clone showed up just once. Produced via immunoSEQ multiplex PCR; TCRdb's table is partial and in-frame only. The sample has about 350,000 clones; roughly 81% are singletons.

This material consisted of peripheral blood, taken in a trial of Ad26.COV2.S vaccine versus placebo. The chain links TRBV11-2 to TRBJ2-1, with TRBD2 as a possible D gene (5 bases). This TCR was sampled from a person aged 18-60 years who received the Ad26.COV2.S COVID-19 vaccine or a placebo. The DNA of the CDR3 is TGTGCCAGCAGCCCTCCTTCCGGGGTAAATGAGCAGTTCTTC. This encodes CASSPPSGVNEQFF.